By its share, the clone carrying this TCR beta chain is large. What it recognizes is unknown. CDR1 is SNHLY and CDR2 is FYNNEI in the germline V gene. The CDR3 covers 14 residues. J lost 4 bases, V lost 2 bases, and 4 bases had no gene match. With 550 to 700 ng used per sample, the template was genomic DNA from bulk tumor. Several widely spaced biopsies per primary tumor were taken during surgery. Samples came from untreated patients having curative surgery for newly diagnosed non-small cell lung cancer. The data belong to a study of immune heterogeneity within non-small cell lung tumors. Findings and caveats of the study: Multiple tumor sites within a patient showed recurrence of identical dominant CDR3 beta clonotypes; site-unique high-frequency clones were present as well. Local tumor mutational burden showed a correlation with local T-cell clonality that was moderate but significant (R about 0.35).

Amplifying TCR beta CDR3 involved multiplex PCR carried out with 32 V and 13 J primers. Using its own MiXCR run on the multiplex PCR reads, TCRdb lists one record per CDR3 protein. The data contain 2,500 to 3,000 distinct CDR3 sequences, under 20% of them singletons. The V call is TRBV2, the J call TRBJ1-2; TRBD1 aligns across 7 bases. Input material: lung tumor tissue. The receptor comes from a woman aged 50 to 60 with non-small cell lung cancer. This CDR3 is CASSETGAGYGYTF. In DNA, the CDR3 is TGTGCCAGCAGTGAAACAGGGGCGGGCTATGGCTACACCTTC. Full variable domain (missing parts from reference TRBV2 and TRBJ1-2): EPEVTQTPSHQVTQMGQEVILRCVPISNHLYFYWYRQILGQKVEFLVSFYNNEISEKSEIFDDQFSVERPDGSNFTLKIRSTKLEDSAMYFCASSETGAGYGYTFGSGTRLTVV.